This passage covers 5 T cell receptor beta chains from one sample sequenced in a study of CD8 T cells in Susac syndrome. Random hexamers were used to reverse transcribe an amount of about 0.45 to 1 ug RNA. Using its own MiXCR run on the immunoSEQ multiplex PCR reads, TCRdb lists one record per CDR3 protein. Found here are some 140,000 distinct CDR3 sequences, roughly 89% of them singletons; the top ten hold 0.24%. The specimen sequenced was CD8+ T cells from PBMCs. The receptors come from a human donor with multiple sclerosis.

The J gene is TRBJ2-7, the V gene TRBV7-2; D possibly uses TRBD1 or TRBD2 (6 bases each). CDR3 size: 15 residues. Germline assignment: CDR1 SGHTA and CDR2 FQGNSA. Trimming removed 4 bases from V and 3 bases from J, with 16 bases in between. CDR3 in DNA: TGTGCCAGCAGCTACGACTGGGGGGCCGGCTACGAGCAGTACTTC. Translation: CASSYDWGAGYEQYF.

The rearrangement joins TRBV20-1 to TRBJ1-1; D gene uncertain. The germline V gene encodes CDR1 DFQATT and CDR2 SNEGSKA (reference sequence). This CDR3 spans 13 amino acids. Between the trimmed V and J ends, which lost 1 base and 3 bases, there was a span of 9 bases. The CDR3 loop is CSARGEGDTEAFF. CDR3 bases: TGCAGTGCTAGAGGGGAAGGAGACACTGAAGCTTTCTTT.

This clonotype has only one observation. J is TRBJ1-1 and V is TRBV7-9; possibly TRBD1 for D (5 bases). CDR1 is SEHNR, CDR2 FQNEAQ, per germline (reference sequence). This CDR3 contains 14 residues. Between the trimmed V and J ends, which lost 1 base and 7 bases, there was a span of 13 bases. In DNA, the CDR3 is TGTGCCAGCAGCTTAGTGAGTGGGGGTGTTGAAGCTTTCTTT. Its translation is CASSLVSGGVEAFF.

This chain uses TRBV12-3 or TRBV12-4 with TRBJ2-1; D remains ambiguous. The CDR3 contains 13 residues. V lost 6 bases to trimming and J lost 7 bases, with 13 bases between them. DNA of the CDR3: TGTGCCAGCAGCACGCCTATTGGAAATGAGCAGTTCTTC. Translating gives CASSTPIGNEQFF.

This sequence joins TRBV16 and TRBJ1-1; a possible D gene is TRBD1 (5 bases). The ends were cut back, 0 bases at V and 4 bases at J, with 12 bases in the middle. CDR1 and CDR2 (germline): KGHSY, FQNENV. The CDR3 is 15 residues long. The chain's CDR3 is CASSQSDSLGTEAFF. CDR3 nucleotide sequence: TGTGCCAGCAGCCAATCAGACAGCCTAGGCACTGAAGCTTTCTTT.